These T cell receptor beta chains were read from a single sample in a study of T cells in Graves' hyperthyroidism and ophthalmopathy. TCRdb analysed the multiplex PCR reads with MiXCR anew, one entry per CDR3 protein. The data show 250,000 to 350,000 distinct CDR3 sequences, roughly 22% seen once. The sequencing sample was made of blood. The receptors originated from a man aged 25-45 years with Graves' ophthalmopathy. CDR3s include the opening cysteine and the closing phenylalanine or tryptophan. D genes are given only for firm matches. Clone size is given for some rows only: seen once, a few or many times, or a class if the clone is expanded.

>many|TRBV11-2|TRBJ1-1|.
CASSLQGLGTEAFF
TGTGCCAGCAGCCTTCAGGGGTTAGGCACTGAAGCTTTCTTT
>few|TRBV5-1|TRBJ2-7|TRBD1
CASSWDSFEQYF
TGCGCCAGCAGCTGGGACAGTTTCGAGCAGTACTTC
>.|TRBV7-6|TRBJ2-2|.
CASSLGEAGELFF
TGTGCTAGCAGCTTAGGAGAGGCCGGGGAGCTGTTTTTT
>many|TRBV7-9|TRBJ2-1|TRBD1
CASSLAQGVGPNEQFF
TGTGCCAGCAGCTTAGCGCAGGGGGTCGGTCCCAATGAGCAGTTCTTC
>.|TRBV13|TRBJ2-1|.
CASSLLSSRRESYNEQFF
TGTGCCAGCAGCTTATTATCGTCTAGGAGGGAGTCCTACAATGAGCAGTTCTTC
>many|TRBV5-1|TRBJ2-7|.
CASSPGGGGAPGEQYF
TGCGCCAGCAGCCCTGGGGGAGGGGGCGCCCCCGGCGAGCAGTACTTC
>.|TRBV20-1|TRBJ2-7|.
CSAISLSDSYEQYF
TGCAGTGCTATTAGTCTCTCGGATTCCTACGAGCAGTACTTC
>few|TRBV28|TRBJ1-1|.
CASSRQGSGEAFF
TGTGCCAGCAGTCGTCAGGGTTCTGGAGAAGCTTTCTTT
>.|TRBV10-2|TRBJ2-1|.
CASKYGDTNEQFF
TGCGCCAGCAAGTACGGGGACACCAATGAGCAGTTCTTC
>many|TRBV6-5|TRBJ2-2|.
CASSYFGTGELFF
TGTGCCAGCAGTTACTTCGGAACCGGGGAGCTGTTTTTT
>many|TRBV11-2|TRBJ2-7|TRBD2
CASSSGRRANEQYF
TGTGCCAGCAGCTCCGGGAGGAGGGCCAACGAGCAGTACTTC
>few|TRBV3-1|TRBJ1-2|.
CASSQARGNGYTF
TGTGCCAGCAGCCAAGCAAGGGGAAATGGCTACACCTTC
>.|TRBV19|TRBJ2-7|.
CASSHSGSYEQYF
TGTGCCAGTAGTCATAGCGGTTCCTACGAGCAGTACTTC
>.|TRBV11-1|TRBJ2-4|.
CASSPRGGSANIQYF
TGTGCCAGCAGCCCCCGTGGGGGGTCTGCGAACATTCAGTACTTC
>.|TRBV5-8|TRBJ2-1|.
CASSQLDRGREQFF
TGTGCCAGCAGCCAACTCGACCGTGGGCGGGAGCAGTTCTTC
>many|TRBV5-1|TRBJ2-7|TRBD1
CASSLSGQGYEQYF
TGCGCCAGCAGCCTTTCGGGACAGGGCTACGAGCAGTACTTC
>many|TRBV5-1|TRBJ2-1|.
CASSLVLAQDNEQFF
TGCGCCAGCAGCTTGGTGCTAGCGCAAGACAATGAGCAGTTCTTC
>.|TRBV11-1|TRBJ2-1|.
CASSWTVGDYNEQFF
TGTGCCAGCAGTTGGACCGTTGGCGACTACAATGAGCAGTTCTTC
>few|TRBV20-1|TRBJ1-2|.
CSARLKDANYGYTF
TGCAGTGCTAGACTGAAGGACGCTAACTATGGCTACACCTTC
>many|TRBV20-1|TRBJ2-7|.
CSASGINVYEQYF
TGCAGTGCGAGTGGGATAAACGTATACGAGCAGTACTTC
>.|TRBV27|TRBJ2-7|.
CASSLTSLDEQYF
TGTGCCAGCAGTTTAACCAGTCTCGACGAGCAGTACTTC
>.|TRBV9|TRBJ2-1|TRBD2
CASSVDSGRYNEQFF
TGTGCCAGCAGCGTAGATAGCGGGAGGTACAATGAGCAGTTCTTC
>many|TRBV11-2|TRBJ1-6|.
CASSLDLLNSPLHF
TGTGCCAGCAGCTTAGATCTCCTAAATTCACCCCTCCACTTT
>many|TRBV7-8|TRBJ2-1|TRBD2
CASSPWTSGGNEQFF
TGTGCCAGCAGCCCCTGGACTAGCGGGGGGAATGAGCAGTTCTTC
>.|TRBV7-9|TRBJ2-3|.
CASSLWHSFEGTDTQYF
TGTGCCAGCAGCTTATGGCACAGCTTTGAGGGCACAGATACGCAGTATTTT
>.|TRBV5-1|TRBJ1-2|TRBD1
CASSVLDRVDYTF
TGTGCCAGCAGCGTACTGGACAGGGTAGACTACACCTTC
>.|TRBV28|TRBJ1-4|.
CASNDLEGRREKLFF
TGTGCCAGCAACGACCTGGAGGGGCGCAGAGAAAAACTGTTTTTT
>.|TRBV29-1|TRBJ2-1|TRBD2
CSAPLAEYYNEQFF
TGCAGCGCTCCGCTAGCGGAGTACTACAATGAGCAGTTCTTC
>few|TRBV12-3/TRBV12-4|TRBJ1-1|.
CASSSARGRAFF
TGTGCCAGCAGCTCAGCGAGGGGACGGGCTTTCTTT
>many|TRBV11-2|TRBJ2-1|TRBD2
CASSGSSYNEQFF
TGTGCCTCTAGCGGCAGCTCCTACAATGAGCAGTTCTTC
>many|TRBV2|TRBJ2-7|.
CASKVGLDSSYEQYF
TGTGCCAGCAAAGTTGGTTTGGACAGTTCCTACGAGCAGTACTTC
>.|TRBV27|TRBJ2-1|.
CGGSSRGIYNEQFF
TGTGGAGGTAGCTCGAGGGGGATATACAATGAGCAGTTCTTC
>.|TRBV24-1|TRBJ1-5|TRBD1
CATSDGTGGGNQPQHF
TGTGCCACCAGTGACGGGACAGGGGGCGGCAATCAGCCCCAGCATTTT
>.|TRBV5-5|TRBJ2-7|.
CASIPQGLSYEQYF
TGTGCCAGCATACCTCAGGGTTTATCCTACGAGCAGTACTTC
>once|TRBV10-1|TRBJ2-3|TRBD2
CASSETSGMIDTQYF
TGCGCCAGCAGCGAGACTAGCGGGATGATAGATACGCAGTATTTT
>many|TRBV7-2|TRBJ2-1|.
CASSSMGFWEQFF
TGTGCCAGCAGCAGCATGGGGTTTTGGGAGCAGTTCTTC
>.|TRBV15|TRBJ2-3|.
CATSRVGATYTDTQYF
TGTGCCACCAGCAGAGTCGGGGCCACATACACAGATACGCAGTATTTT
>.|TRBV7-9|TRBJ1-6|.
CASALMDRNSPLHF
TGTGCCAGCGCATTAATGGACCGTAATTCACCCCTCCACTTT
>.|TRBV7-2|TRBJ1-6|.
CASSPHRGDSSYNSPLHF
TGTGCCAGCAGCCCTCATCGGGGCGACAGCTCCTATAATTCACCCCTCCACTTT
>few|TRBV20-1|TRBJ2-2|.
CSAHRRGNTGELFF
TGCAGTGCCCACCGTCGTGGGAACACCGGGGAGCTGTTTTTT
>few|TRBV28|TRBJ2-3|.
CATLRGGIQDTQYF
TGTGCCACCCTGAGGGGGGGCATACAAGATACGCAGTATTTT
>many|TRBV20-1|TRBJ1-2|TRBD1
CSAREDRGLQFGYTF
TGCAGTGCTAGAGAGGACAGGGGTTTGCAGTTTGGCTACACCTTC
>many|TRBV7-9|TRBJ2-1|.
CASSLAAADNEQFF
TGTGCCAGCAGCTTAGCCGCCGCGGACAATGAGCAGTTCTTC
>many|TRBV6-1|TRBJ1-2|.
CASSDRGGISYGYTF
TGTGCCAGCAGTGATAGGGGTGGAATCAGCTATGGCTACACCTTC
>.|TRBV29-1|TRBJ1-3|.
CSVVDRDSGNTIYF
TGCAGCGTGGTAGACAGAGACTCTGGAAACACCATATATTTT
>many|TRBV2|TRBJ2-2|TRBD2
CATELGLAATGELFF
TGTGCCACCGAATTGGGACTAGCGGCCACCGGGGAGCTGTTTTTT
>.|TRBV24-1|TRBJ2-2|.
CATSDPTFTGELFF
TGTGCCACCAGTGATCCAACTTTCACCGGGGAGCTGTTTTTT
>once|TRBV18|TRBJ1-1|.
CASSPEGLNTEAFF
TGTGCCAGCTCACCTGAGGGGTTGAACACTGAAGCTTTCTTT
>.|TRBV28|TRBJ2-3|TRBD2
CASSTLRLAGDVDTQYF
TGTGCCAGCAGTACCCTGAGACTAGCGGGAGATGTAGATACGCAGTATTTT
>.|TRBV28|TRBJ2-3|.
CASRPVTQGGADTQYF
TGTGCCAGCAGACCTGTTACCCAGGGGGGGGCAGATACGCAGTATTTT
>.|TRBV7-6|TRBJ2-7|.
CASSLGVLGGEQYF
TGTGCCAGCAGCTTAGGAGTATTAGGGGGCGAGCAGTACTTC
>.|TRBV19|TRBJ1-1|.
CASSMTFRGTEAFF
TGTGCCAGTAGTATGACCTTCCGAGGGACTGAAGCTTTCTTT
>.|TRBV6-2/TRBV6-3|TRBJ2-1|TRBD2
CASASRLAGNNEQFF
TGTGCCAGCGCTTCCAGACTAGCGGGAAACAATGAGCAGTTCTTC
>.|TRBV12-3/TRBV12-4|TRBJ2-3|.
CASSPPFGGRTDTQYF
TGTGCCAGCAGTCCGCCGTTTGGGGGACGCACAGATACGCAGTATTTT
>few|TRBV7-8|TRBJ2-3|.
CASTTGTDTQYF
TGTGCCAGCACCACTGGCACAGATACGCAGTATTTT
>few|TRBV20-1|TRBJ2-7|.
CSAGMGQGGLWEQYF
TGCAGTGCCGGAATGGGGCAGGGTGGTTTGTGGGAGCAGTACTTC
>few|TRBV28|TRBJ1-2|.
CASTPSGIRGYGYTF
TGTGCCAGCACCCCCTCGGGGATAAGAGGCTATGGCTACACCTTC
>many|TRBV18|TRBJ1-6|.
CASSPGHYNSPLHF
TGTGCCAGCTCTCCGGGACATTATAATTCACCCCTCCACTTT